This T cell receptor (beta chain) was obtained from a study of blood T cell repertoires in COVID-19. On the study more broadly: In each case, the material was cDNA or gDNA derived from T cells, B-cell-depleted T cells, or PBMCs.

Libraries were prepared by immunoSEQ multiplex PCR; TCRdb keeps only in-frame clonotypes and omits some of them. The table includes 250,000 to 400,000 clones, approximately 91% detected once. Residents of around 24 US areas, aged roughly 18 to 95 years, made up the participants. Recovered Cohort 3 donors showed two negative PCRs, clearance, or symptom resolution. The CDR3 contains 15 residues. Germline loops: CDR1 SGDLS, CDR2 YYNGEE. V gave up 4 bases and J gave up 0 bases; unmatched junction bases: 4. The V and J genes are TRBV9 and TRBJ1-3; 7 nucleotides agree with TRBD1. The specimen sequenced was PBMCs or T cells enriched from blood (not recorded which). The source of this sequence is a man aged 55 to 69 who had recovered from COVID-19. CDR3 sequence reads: CASSPRGVSGNTIYF. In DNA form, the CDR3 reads TGTGCCAGCAGCCCCAGGGGGGTCTCTGGAAACACCATATATTTT.